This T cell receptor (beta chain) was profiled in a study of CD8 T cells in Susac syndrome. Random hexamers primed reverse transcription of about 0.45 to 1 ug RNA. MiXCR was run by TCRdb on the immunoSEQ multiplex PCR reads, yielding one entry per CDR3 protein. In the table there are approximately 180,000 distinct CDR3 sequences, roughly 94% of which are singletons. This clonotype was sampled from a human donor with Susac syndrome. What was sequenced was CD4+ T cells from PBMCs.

The CDR3 here is CSARWSSYEQYF. In nucleotides, the CDR3 is TGCAGTGCTAGGTGGAGCTCCTACGAGCAGTACTTC. V usage is TRBV20-1 and J usage is TRBJ2-7; unclear D gene. V was trimmed by 3 bases and J by 0 bases, leaving 6 bases between them. The CDR3 is 12 amino acids. Germline-derived CDR1 and CDR2 are DFQATT and SNEGSKA (reference sequence).